The 22 T cell receptor beta chains in this list originate from one sample, sequenced in a study of cytomegalovirus exposure and HLA in healthy donors. Using immunoSEQ multiplex PCR, the repertoire was profiled, and TCRdb retains in-frame clones only, with some absent. The sample has over 150,000 clones, 86% seen once. The sequenced sample consisted of PBMCs. The receptors here all came from a man between 18 and 29 years old in good health and CMV-seropositive.

The chain combines TRBV5-6 with TRBJ1-2, with 11 nucleotides matching TRBD1. CDR3 size: 16 residues. Germline V gene lookup returns CDR1 SGHDT and CDR2 YYEEEE. The ends lost 0 bases at V and 4 bases at J; junction bases unmatched: 5. CDR3 residues: CASSLAGDRGIYGYTF. The CDR3 DNA reads as TGTGCCAGCAGCTTGGCGGGGGACAGGGGGATCTATGGCTACACCTTC.

The J gene is TRBJ2-6, the V gene TRBV12-2; the table assigns TRBD1, which was not confirmed against the DNA. TRBV12-2 is reported as a pseudogene. There are 18 residues in the CDR3. The CDR3 region has the DNA TGTGCAAGTCGCCGACGGGGACAGGGAGGCTCTGGGGCCAACGTCCTGACTTTC. Protein: CASRRRGQGGSGANVLTF.

The V gene is TRBV7-9, the J gene TRBJ2-3; 8 bases are a match to TRBD2. This CDR3 contains 16 residues. Germline V gene sequence: CDR1 SEHNR, CDR2 FQNEAQ (reference sequence). The trim removed 0 bases at V and 0 bases at J, leaving 2 bases unmatched. DNA for the CDR3: TGTGCCAGCAGCTTAGCGACTAGCGCTAGCACAGATACGCAGTATTTT. Encoded protein: CASSLATSASTDTQYF.

Comment on this clone: The junction does not match germline at one end; this may be a read error. This chain joins TRBV5-1 and TRBJ1-1; D is perhaps TRBD1 (5 bases). Germline V gene lookup returns CDR1 SGHRS and CDR2 YFSETQ. The CDR3 consists of 16 residues. Here the CDR3 reads CASSLYGAGGNTEAFF. For the CDR3, the DNA is TGTGCCAGCAGCTTGTATGGGGCAGGCGGGAACACTGAAGCTTTCTTT.

V usage is TRBV5-4 and J usage is TRBJ1-2; 7 bases align to TRBD1. The CDR3 spans 14 residues. V lost 4 bases to trimming and J lost 4 bases; unmatched junction nucleotides: 7. Per the germline V gene, CDR1 is SGHNT and CDR2 is YYREEE (reference sequence). CDR3 nucleotide sequence: TGTGCCAGCAGCCCTAGACAGGGCGCCTATGGCTACACCTTC. Translation: CASSPRQGAYGYTF.

V gene TRBV11-2 combines with J gene TRBJ1-5; 7 bases are a match to TRBD1. V gave up 5 bases and J gave up 8 bases; unmatched junction bases: 12. The CDR3 spans 15 residues. Germline V gene lookup returns CDR1 SGHAT and CDR2 FQNNGV. The CDR3 loop reads CASSLGQHRGKPQHF. In DNA form, the CDR3 reads TGTGCCAGCAGCCTCGGGCAGCACAGGGGTAAGCCCCAGCATTTT.

This chain connects TRBV2 to TRBJ1-3; 9 bases map to TRBD1. Per the germline V gene, CDR1 is SNHLY and CDR2 is FYNNEI. The CDR3 is 13 residues long. The V gene end was trimmed by 10 bases and the J gene end by 4 bases; junction bases not matched to a gene: 5. Here the CDR3 DNA reads TGTGCCAAAGCCGGGACAGGGGGAAACACCATATATTTT. Translated: CAKAGTGGNTIYF.

V and J are TRBV27 and TRBJ2-7; 7 bases match TRBD2. CDR1 and CDR2 from the germline V gene are MNHEY and SMNVEV (reference sequence). The CDR3 consists of 15 residues. V dropped 2 bases and J dropped 3; count of bases not matched to a gene: 7. The CDR3 nucleotides read TGTGCCAGCAGTTTAGGGTCCAGGGAGGGCTACGAGCAGTACTTC. Translated: CASSLGSREGYEQYF.

The chain recombines TRBV2 with TRBJ1-2, with no clear D. From germline, CDR1 is SNHLY and CDR2 FYNNEI. V dropped 3 bases and J dropped 4 bases, with 12 bases sitting between them. CDR3 length equals 14 residues. This CDR3 reads CASSDRDTGYGYTF. DNA for the CDR3: TGTGCCAGCAGTGACCGTGACACCGGCTATGGCTACACCTTC.

V is TRBV7-3 and J is TRBJ2-3; the D gene is possibly TRBD2 (5 bases). V gave up 2 bases and J gave up 3 bases, with 12 bases separating them. The CDR3 runs to 15 residues. Per germline, CDR1 SGHTA and CDR2 FQGTGA. CDR3 residues: CASSLGGFQTDTQYF. The CDR3 coding sequence is TGTGCCAGCAGCTTAGGCGGGTTTCAGACAGATACGCAGTATTTT.

This chain uses TRBV11-2 with TRBJ1-3; D not certain. Trimming took off 4 bases at V and 1 base at J, with 8 bases between the two ends. Germline lookup yields CDR1 SGHAT and CDR2 FQNNGV. CDR3 size: 14 residues. In DNA form, the CDR3 reads TGTGCCAGCAGCTCACTCGGGTCTGGAAACACCATATATTTT. This encodes CASSSLGSGNTIYF.

V gene TRBV6-5 combines with J gene TRBJ1-1; D is undetermined. CDR1 and CDR2 from the germline V gene are MNHEY and SVGAGI. V dropped 0 bases and J dropped 3 bases, with 8 bases sitting between them. CDR3 length: 14 amino acids. CDR3 amino acids: CASSYSFPDTEAFF. CDR3 nucleotides: TGTGCCAGCAGTTACTCTTTTCCGGACACTGAAGCTTTCTTT.

The chain has TRBV6-1 and TRBJ2-7, with D perhaps TRBD1 (6 bases). Trimming cost V 6 bases and J 9 bases, with 21 bases left between them. Germline V CDR1 and CDR2: MNHNS, SASEGT. There are 14 residues in the CDR3. CDR3 DNA: TGTGCCAGCAGGTGGACAGCGACGACCTATGCGCAGTACTTC. Protein sequence: CASRWTATTYAQYF.

The genes are TRBV7-7 and TRBJ2-1; 12 bases line up with TRBD2. Germline lookup yields CDR1 SSHAT and CDR2 FNYEAQ (reference sequence). Losses at the gene ends were 5 bases for V and 3 bases for J; bases not matched to a gene: 5. This CDR3 is built from 16 residues. The CDR3 reads CASSPTSGSIYNEQFF. CDR3 sequence (DNA): TGTGCCAGCAGCCCGACTAGCGGGAGTATCTACAATGAGCAGTTCTTC.

The chain employs TRBV7-8 and TRBJ2-7; D is possibly TRBD2 (6 bases). The CDR3 consists of 15 residues. With 7 bases removed from V and 1 base from J, the gap between germline ends came to 17 bases. Germline loops: CDR1 SGHVS, CDR2 FQNEAQ. CDR3 bases: TGTGCCAGCAAGAAAGGGGCTAGCGAGTCCTACGAGCAGTACTTC. Translating it yields CASKKGASESYEQYF.

V and J are TRBV20-1 and TRBJ1-1; D may be TRBD1 (5 bases). Germline CDR1 reads DFQATT; CDR2 reads SNEGSKA (reference sequence). Trimming took 8 bases from V and 6 from J, leaving 13 bases between them. This CDR3 contains 11 residues. CDR3 in DNA: TGCAGTCCCAGGGCCGGCTCTGAAGCTTTCTTT. Its translation is CSPRAGSEAFF.

Written as DNA, the CDR3 is TGTGCCAGCAGCTCGGGACAGCATGGCAATCAGCCCCAGCATTTT. It specifies CASSSGQHGNQPQHF. The V call is TRBV5-6, the J call TRBJ1-5, with TRBD1 matching 7 bases. The length of the CDR3 is 15 residues. The trim removed 3 bases at V and 2 bases at J, leaving 5 bases unmatched. Germline V CDR1 and CDR2: SGHDT, YYEEEE.

This sequence joins TRBV4-3 and TRBJ2-5, with 16 bases aligning to TRBD2. CDR3 length: 17 residues. The V and J ends lost 3 bases and 5 bases, in that order; junction bases with no gene match: 6. Germline values: CDR1 LGHNA, CDR2 YSLEER. CDR3 sequence reads: CASSHLGLAGGQETQYF. CDR3 in DNA: TGCGCCAGCAGCCACCTGGGACTAGCGGGGGGGCAGGAGACCCAGTACTTC.

The chain uses TRBV30 and TRBJ2-6; D not resolved. Germline assignment: CDR1 GTSNPN and CDR2 SVGIG (reference sequence). The CDR3 has 15 amino acids. V was pared by 0 bases and J by 2 bases, with 8 bases between. The CDR3 DNA reads TGTGCCTGGAGTGTACGCGGCGCTGGGGCCAACGTCCTGACTTTC. Translated: CAWSVRGAGANVLTF.

V and J are TRBV18 and TRBJ1-5, with 9 bases matching TRBD1. Germline V gives CDR1 KGHSH, CDR2 LQKENI. This CDR3 spans 17 amino acids. V dropped 4 bases and J dropped 6; count of bases not matched to a gene: 13. The CDR3 sequence is CASSRGGQGIISQPQHF. CDR3 bases: TGTGCCAGCTCACGAGGGGGACAGGGAATAATAAGTCAGCCCCAGCATTTT.

This sequence joins TRBV6-5 and TRBJ2-7; possible D gene TRBD2, 6 bases. V was cut by 6 bases and J by 7 bases, with 16 bases left in between. CDR1 is MNHEY and CDR2 is SVGAGI in the germline V gene. This CDR3 is built from 13 residues. The DNA of the CDR3 is TGTGCCAGCAGGTCGACGGGGGTGGGGGAGCAGTACTTC. It encodes CASRSTGVGEQYF.

This clone appeared a single time. The chain is built from TRBV6-5 and TRBJ1-3; the D is unclear. Trimming removed 4 bases at V and 2 bases at J, with 12 bases between. The germline CDR1 and CDR2 sequences are MNHEY and SVGAGI. CDR3 length: 15 amino acids. The CDR3 nucleotides are TGTGCCAGCAGTTCCAGCGGGCGGGCTGGAAACACCATATATTTT. Protein sequence: CASSSSGRAGNTIYF.